This TCR beta chain emerged from a study of blood T cell repertoires in COVID-19. V lost 5 bases and J lost 2, with 22 bases in between. The CDR3 length is 17 residues. CDR1 and CDR2 from the germline V gene are MDHEN and SYDVKM. This table comes from immunoSEQ multiplex PCR, and its TCRdb copy is limited to in-frame clones, with some not included. The repertoire holds approximately 490,000 clones, approximately 86% seen once, with 0.7% in the top ten. Sequencing input: PBMCs or T cells enriched from blood (not recorded which). This receptor was taken from a young woman who had recovered from COVID-19. V is TRBV28 and J is TRBJ2-7; D is perhaps TRBD2 (5 bases). The CDR3 region is CASSRTPWDFSAYEQYF. In nucleotides, the CDR3 is TGTGCCAGCAGTCGGACCCCATGGGATTTTAGCGCCTACGAGCAGTACTTC.